This T cell receptor beta chain was profiled in a study of T cells in Graves' hyperthyroidism and ophthalmopathy. This clonotype has only a few counts. Its cognate antigen is unknown. Whole-study results and caveats: In the blood, most expanded thyroid clonotypes above 0.001 appeared as well. Ophthalmopathy prediction by the model preceded onset by a median approximately six months.

Researchers took RNA transcripts and amplified the TCR beta CDR3 regions from them. TCR CDR3 underwent first-round RT-PCR with the HTBI primer set. TCRdb reprocessed the multiplex PCR reads via MiXCR and lists one record per CDR3 protein. Altogether around 300,000 distinct CDR3 sequences are present, around 14% being singletons, with the ten largest covering about 26%. The CDR3 is 16 amino acids. The ends were cut back, 6 bases at V and 8 bases at J, with 22 bases in the middle. Germline V CDR1 and CDR2: KGHSH, LQKENI. The sequence was obtained from a woman in her twenties or thirties with Graves' hyperthyroidism. Source material: blood. The chain combines TRBV18 with TRBJ1-4; possible D gene TRBD1, 6 bases. The CDR3 nucleotides are TGTGCCAGCTCTCCCATTCGACAGGCCGAGGGAGAAAAACTGTTTTTT. Its translation: CASSPIRQAEGEKLFF.